This TCR beta chain is drawn from a study of blood T cells in healthy people across ages. Ranging in age from about 6 to 95, the donors were healthy Caucasian individuals from Russia. The second PCR ran about 6 to 11 cycles with a sample-barcoded 5' primer and J-beta primers. TCRdb ran MiXCR on the 5' RACE reads and lists one entry per CDR3 protein. The sample includes 1.5 million to 2 million distinct CDR3 sequences, around half of them seen just once. Germline CDR1 SGHTA, CDR2 FQGNSA. With 1 base removed from V and 4 bases from J, the gap between germline ends came to 11 bases. CDR3 length: 15 amino acids. The sample holds a few counts of this clonotype.

Source material: blood. The rearrangement links TRBV7-2 to TRBJ2-1; D may be TRBD2 (5 bases). The origin of this receptor is a middle-aged woman in good health. The chain's CDR3 is CASSLEREPYNEQFF. As DNA, the CDR3 is TGTGCCAGCAGCTTAGAACGGGAACCATACAATGAGCAGTTCTTC.